These 26 T cell receptor beta chains came from one sample sequenced in a study of shared clonotypes between healthy human individuals (dated by TCRdb to 2019 to 2021). Library preparation was by the immunoSEQ multiplex PCR assay. TCRdb obtained this table from immuneACCESS and retained in-frame rearrangements with V and J assigned. These tables miss some clones; where compared with another copy, unresolved V genes account for less than half of the shortfall, and the remainder is unexplained. The sample has 780,000 or so clones on record, 72% of them singletons. Under 2% of the sample is held by the ten biggest clonotypes. Source material: memory CD4+ T cells sorted from blood. Taken with the paper, the label for cell subset or site translates to: CD45RA-negative fraction. These receptors were collected from a woman in her 30s in good health.

This rearrangement joins TRBV11-1 to TRBJ2-1, with no clear D. This CDR3 has 14 amino acids. CDR1 SGHAT and CDR2 FQDESV come from the germline V gene (reference sequence). V was clipped by 5 bases and J by 2 bases, with 10 bases between them. Here the CDR3 DNA reads TGTGCCAGCAGCCGGACGTCGGCCTACAATGAGCAGTTCTTC. This gives the protein CASSRTSAYNEQFF.

The chain has TRBV7-3 and TRBJ2-5; the match to TRBD1 covers 8 bases. CDR3 size: 14 residues. Unmatched junction bases numbered 10, after V lost 5 bases and J lost 8 bases. Germline V CDR1 and CDR2: SGHTA, FQGTGA. The CDR3 protein is CASSTGQGEGTQYF. CDR3 sequence (DNA): TGTGCCAGCAGCACCGGACAGGGAGAAGGAACCCAGTACTTC.

The CDR3 spells CASNPGQGAQLFF. CDR3 DNA sequence: TGTGCCAGCAATCCGGGACAGGGGGCGCAACTGTTTTTT. This chain joins TRBV2 and TRBJ1-4; 12 bases line up with TRBD1. Looked up from germline, CDR1 is SNHLY and CDR2 is FYNNEI. Losses at the gene ends were 7 bases for V and 12 bases for J; bases not matched to a gene: 6. The CDR3 is made up of 13 amino acids.

The V call is TRBV7-2, the J call TRBJ2-7; no firm D call. Germline values: CDR1 SGHTA, CDR2 FQGNSA. This CDR3 region has 13 residues. The V and J ends lost 2 bases and 3 bases respectively, with 8 bases between them. The CDR3 spells CASSLTRNYEQYF. CDR3 coding DNA: TGTGCCAGCAGCTTAACACGCAACTACGAGCAGTACTTC.

The chain combines TRBV6-5 with TRBJ1-1; no definite D call. Trimming pared 0 bases from V and 5 bases from J, leaving 13 bases between. CDR3 length equals 15 residues. Germline CDR1 reads MNHEY; CDR2 reads SVGAGI. CDR3 in amino acids: CASSYSPGRGTEAFF. The DNA of the CDR3 is TGTGCCAGCAGTTACTCCCCGGGCAGAGGGACTGAAGCTTTCTTT.

This sequence joins TRBV5-4 and TRBJ1-1; 7 bases fit TRBD1. The CDR3 totals 14 residues. Germline V lookup: CDR1 SGHNT, CDR2 YYREEE (reference sequence). V lost 4 bases, J lost 0 bases, and 3 bases stayed unmatched. As DNA, the CDR3 is TGTGCCAGCAGCCGAACAGGGGTGAACACTGAAGCTTTCTTT. As protein: CASSRTGVNTEAFF.

This clone was detected only once. CDR3 sequence reads: CASSYSTRGVYGYTF. In DNA form, the CDR3 reads TGTGCCAGCAGTTACTCGACGAGGGGCGTCTATGGCTACACCTTC. The rearrangement uses TRBV6-5 and TRBJ1-2; D possibly corresponds to TRBD1 (5 bases). CDR1 is MNHEY and CDR2 is SVGAGI in the germline V gene. Between the trimmed V and J ends, which lost 0 bases and 4 bases, there was a span of 12 bases. This CDR3 is 15 amino acids long.

The CDR3 sequence: CASSSLMEDYTGELFF. CDR3 coding DNA: TGTGCCAGTAGTTCCCTGATGGAGGATTACACCGGGGAGCTGTTTTTT. The V gene is TRBV19, the J gene TRBJ2-2; possible D gene TRBD2, 5 bases. V was cut by 5 bases and J by 3 bases, with 16 bases left in between. This CDR3 has 16 amino acids. Germline loops: CDR1 LNHDA, CDR2 SQIVND (reference sequence).

This clone has ten or more counts. The chain carries TRBV9 and TRBJ2-3, with 7 bases lining up with TRBD2. This CDR3 spans 17 amino acids. The J segment lost 2 bases and the V segment lost 4 bases, leaving 13 bases of the junction unmatched. Germline CDR1 SGDLS, CDR2 YYNGEE. CDR3 region: CASSPRGTTALTDTQYF. CDR3 in DNA: TGTGCCAGCAGCCCACGAGGGACTACTGCACTCACAGATACGCAGTATTTT.

V and J are TRBV7-8 and TRBJ2-7; 10 bases align to TRBD2. CDR3 length: 18 residues. Germline CDR1 and CDR2: SGHVS and FQNEAQ. Trimming took 1 base from V and 0 from J; bases not matched to a gene: 9. The CDR3 protein is CASSLVTSGQLSSYEQYF. The CDR3, as DNA: TGTGCCAGCAGCTTAGTGACTAGCGGGCAACTCAGCTCCTACGAGCAGTACTTC.

This clone has only one observation. V usage is TRBV5-1 and J usage is TRBJ2-5; tentatively, D is TRBD2 (6 bases). The germline V and J ends were trimmed by 5 bases and 1 base, with 27 bases remaining between them. Germline-derived CDR1 and CDR2 are SGHRS and YFSETQ. This CDR3 is built from 19 residues. The CDR3 protein is CASRFSEGRDDRPQETQYF. In DNA form, the CDR3 reads TGCGCCAGCAGATTTTCGGAGGGCAGGGACGATAGACCCCAAGAGACCCAGTACTTC. The complete variable domain, with remaining parts taken from reference TRBV5-1 and TRBJ2-5, reads KAGVTQTPRYLIKTRGQQVTLSCSPISGHRSVSWYQQTPGQGLQFLFEYFSETQRNKGNFPGRFSGRQFSNSRSEMNVSTLELGDSALYLCASRFSEGRDDRPQETQYFGPGTRLLVL.

This chain joins TRBV25-1 and TRBJ2-5; D not certain. CDR3 size: 14 residues. The germline gives CDR1 MGHDK, CDR2 SYGVNS. Trimming removed 5 bases at V and 1 base at J, with 11 bases between. The CDR3 here is CASSHRTSQETQYF. DNA of the CDR3: TGTGCCAGCAGTCATAGGACCTCCCAAGAGACCCAGTACTTC.

The V call is TRBV28, the J call TRBJ2-1; D is perhaps TRBD2 (5 bases). Germline V gene data show CDR1 as MDHEN and CDR2 as SYDVKM. Trimming shortened V by 3 bases and J by 6 bases, and 15 bases separated the two germline ends. The CDR3 extends over 15 amino acids. CDR3 DNA sequence: TGTGCCAGCAGTTTGACCGGGAAAAAGGGCAATGAGCAGTTCTTC. It specifies CASSLTGKKGNEQFF.

This sequence joins TRBV6-5 and TRBJ1-4, with unresolved D. V was pared by 2 bases and J by 7 bases, with 14 bases between. The CDR3 length is 15 residues. Germline CDR1 MNHEY, CDR2 SVGAGI. CDR3 loop: CASSYGTLQSEKLFF. The CDR3, as DNA: TGTGCCAGCAGTTACGGTACACTCCAGAGTGAAAAACTGTTTTTT.

This chain uses TRBV11-2 with TRBJ1-1, with D tentatively TRBD1 (5 bases). CDR3 length: 14 residues. Germline V gives CDR1 SGHAT, CDR2 FQNNGV. With 1 base removed from V and 8 bases from J, the gap between germline ends came to 14 bases. CDR3 sequence (DNA): TGTGCCAGCAGCTTAGGGGCGGTGGGGCCCGAAGCTTTCTTT. Protein: CASSLGAVGPEAFF.

The V call is TRBV6-6, the J call TRBJ2-5, with 10 bases that match TRBD1. V gave up 2 bases and J gave up 5 bases; unmatched junction bases: 5. Germline CDR1 is MNHNY and CDR2 is SVGAGI (reference sequence). This CDR3 region has 15 residues. This chain's CDR3 is CASSYPGTGAETQYF. The CDR3 DNA reads TGTGCCAGCAGTTACCCCGGGACAGGGGCTGAGACCCAGTACTTC.

The chain combines TRBV2 with TRBJ2-3; D not certain. From germline, CDR1 is SNHLY and CDR2 FYNNEI. The CDR3 extends over 15 amino acids. Trimming cost V 5 bases and J 2 bases, with 14 bases left between them. The CDR3 sequence: CASSQSYPYTDTQYF. DNA for the CDR3: TGTGCCAGCAGTCAATCGTACCCATACACAGATACGCAGTATTTT.

CDR3 sequence reads: CASRSGTGNTGELFF. The CDR3 DNA reads as TGTGCCAGCAGGTCCGGGACAGGGAACACCGGGGAGCTGTTTTTT. The chain recombines TRBV2 with TRBJ2-2; 8 positions agree with TRBD1. The CDR3 has 15 amino acids. Trimming cost V 6 bases and J 1 base; bases outside gene matches: 4. The germline gives CDR1 SNHLY, CDR2 FYNNEI.

The genes are TRBV7-2 and TRBJ1-3; D unresolved. CDR3 length: 13 residues. Trimming stripped 5 bases from V and 7 bases from J, with 12 bases between. The V gene's germline CDR1 is SGHTA and CDR2 FQGNSA. Written as DNA, the CDR3 is TGTGCCAGCAGCCCGATGACAAGCAACACCATATATTTT. Translating gives CASSPMTSNTIYF.

This sequence joins TRBV11-2 and TRBJ2-2; TRBD2 might be the D (5 bases). CDR1 and CDR2 from the germline V gene are SGHAT and FQNNGV. V shed 5 bases and J shed 6 bases, with 13 bases lying between them. The CDR3 covers 14 residues. CDR3 DNA sequence: TGTGCCAGCAGCCCCGGGGTCGCACCCGGGGAGCTGTTTTTT. It yields the protein CASSPGVAPGELFF.

The rearrangement uses TRBV9 and TRBJ2-5; a possible D gene is TRBD2 (6 bases). CDR1 is SGDLS, CDR2 YYNGEE, per germline. The CDR3 sequence is 16 residues long. Between the trimmed V and J ends, which lost 0 bases and 1 base, there was a span of 13 bases. The CDR3 DNA reads as TGTGCCAGCAGCGTAGTTGGCGGAGGGACCCAAGAGACCCAGTACTTC. It is translated as CASSVVGGGTQETQYF.

The chain recombines TRBV9 with TRBJ2-7, with a tentative D call TRBD1 (6 bases). This CDR3 comprises 12 residues. Trimming removed 3 bases at V and 4 bases at J, with 8 bases between. The germline V gene encodes CDR1 SGDLS and CDR2 YYNGEE. The CDR3 sequence: CASSADSYEQYF. CDR3 sequence (DNA): TGTGCCAGCAGCGCGGACAGTTACGAGCAGTACTTC.

The chain joins TRBV5-1 to TRBJ2-5; 7 positions match TRBD1. Germline trimming cut 4 bases from V and 4 bases from J; bases unmatched to any gene: 7. Germline V CDR1 and CDR2: SGHRS, YFSETQ. The CDR3 has 14 amino acids. CDR3 in amino acids: CASSPMTGRETQYF. The CDR3 region has the DNA TGCGCCAGCAGCCCTATGACAGGGAGAGAGACCCAGTACTTC.

In the case of this clone: Other nucleotide sequences in the sample specify the same CDR3. This chain uses TRBV5-4 with TRBJ1-2; 8 bases agree with TRBD1. Germline V gene data show CDR1 as SGHNT and CDR2 as YYREEE (reference sequence). The CDR3 covers 13 residues. V trimming: 5 bases; J trimming: 7 bases; junction bases outside the gene matches: 7. The chain's CDR3 is CASSFDRGGGYTF. The CDR3, as DNA: TGTGCCAGCAGTTTTGACAGGGGAGGTGGCTACACCTTC.

This sequence joins TRBV28 and TRBJ1-1, with 9 nucleotides matching TRBD1. CDR1 is MDHEN, CDR2 SYDVKM, per germline. The CDR3 is made up of 15 amino acids. Trimming at V came to 4 bases and at J to 3 bases, leaving 6 bases not matched to a gene. The CDR3: CASSSGQGRYTEAFF. The CDR3 nucleotides are TGTGCCAGCAGTTCCGGACAGGGGAGGTACACTGAAGCTTTCTTT.

The CDR3 reads CSVTGEMNEKLFF. The CDR3 nucleotides read TGCAGCGTTACCGGGGAGATGAATGAAAAACTGTTTTTT. The gene calls are TRBV29-1 and TRBJ1-4; D ambiguous. The ends were cut back, 5 bases at V and 5 bases at J, with 12 bases in the middle. Germline V CDR1 and CDR2: SQVTM, ANQGSEA. The CDR3 runs to 13 residues.